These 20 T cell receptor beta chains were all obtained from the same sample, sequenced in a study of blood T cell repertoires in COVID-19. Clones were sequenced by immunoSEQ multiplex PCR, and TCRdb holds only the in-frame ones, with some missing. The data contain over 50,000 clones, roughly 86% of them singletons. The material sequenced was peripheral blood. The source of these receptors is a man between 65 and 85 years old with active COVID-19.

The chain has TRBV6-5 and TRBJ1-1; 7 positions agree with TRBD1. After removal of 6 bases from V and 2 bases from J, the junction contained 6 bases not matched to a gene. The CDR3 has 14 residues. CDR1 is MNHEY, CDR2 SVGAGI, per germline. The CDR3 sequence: CASRGTGDNTEAFF. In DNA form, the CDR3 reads TGTGCCAGCAGAGGAACAGGGGATAACACTGAAGCTTTCTTT.

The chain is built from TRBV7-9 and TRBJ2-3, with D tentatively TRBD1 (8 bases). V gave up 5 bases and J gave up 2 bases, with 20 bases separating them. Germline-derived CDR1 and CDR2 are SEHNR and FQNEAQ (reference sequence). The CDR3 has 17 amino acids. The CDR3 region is CASSPQQGGPNTDTQYF. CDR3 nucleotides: TGTGCCAGCAGCCCCCAACAGGGGGGGCCCAACACAGATACGCAGTATTTT.

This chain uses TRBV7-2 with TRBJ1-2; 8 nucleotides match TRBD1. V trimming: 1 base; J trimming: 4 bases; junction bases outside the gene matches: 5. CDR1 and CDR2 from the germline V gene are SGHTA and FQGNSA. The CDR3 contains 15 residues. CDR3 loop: CASSLGVGTGYGYTF. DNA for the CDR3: TGTGCCAGCAGCTTAGGTGTTGGGACAGGCTATGGCTACACCTTC.

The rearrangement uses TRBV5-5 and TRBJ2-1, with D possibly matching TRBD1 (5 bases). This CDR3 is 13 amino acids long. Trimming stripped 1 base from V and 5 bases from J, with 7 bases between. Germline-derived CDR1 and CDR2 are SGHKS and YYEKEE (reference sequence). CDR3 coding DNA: TGTGCCAGCAGCTTGCTAGGGGACAATGAGCAGTTCTTC. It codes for CASSLLGDNEQFF. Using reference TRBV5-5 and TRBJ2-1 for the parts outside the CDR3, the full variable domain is DAGVTQSPTHLIKTRGQQVTLRCSPISGHKSVSWYQQVLGQGPQFIFQYYEKEERGRGNFPDRFSARQFPNYSSELNVNALLLGDSALYLCASSLLGDNEQFFGPGTRLTVL.

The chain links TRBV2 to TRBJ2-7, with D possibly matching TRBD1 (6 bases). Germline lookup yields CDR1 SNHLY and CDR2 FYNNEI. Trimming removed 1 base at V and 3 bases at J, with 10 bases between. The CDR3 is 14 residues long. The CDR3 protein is CASSEGQVYYEQYF. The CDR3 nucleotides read TGTGCCAGCAGTGAAGGACAGGTATACTACGAGCAGTACTTC.

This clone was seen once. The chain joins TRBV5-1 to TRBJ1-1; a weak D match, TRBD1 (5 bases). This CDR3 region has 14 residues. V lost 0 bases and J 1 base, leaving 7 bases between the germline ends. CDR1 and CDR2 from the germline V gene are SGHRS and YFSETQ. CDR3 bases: TGCGCCAGCAGCTTGGCGCAGGGGAACACTGAAGCTTTCTTT. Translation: CASSLAQGNTEAFF.

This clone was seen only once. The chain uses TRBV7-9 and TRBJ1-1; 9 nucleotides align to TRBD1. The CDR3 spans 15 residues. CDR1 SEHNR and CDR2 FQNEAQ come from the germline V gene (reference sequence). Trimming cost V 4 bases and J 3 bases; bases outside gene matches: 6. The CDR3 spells CASSSSDRGYTEAFF. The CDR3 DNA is TGTGCCAGCAGCTCTTCGGACAGGGGATACACTGAAGCTTTCTTT.

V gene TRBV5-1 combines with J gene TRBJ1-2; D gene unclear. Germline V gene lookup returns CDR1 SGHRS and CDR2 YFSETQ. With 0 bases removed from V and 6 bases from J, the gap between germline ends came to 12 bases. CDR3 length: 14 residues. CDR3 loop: CASSLGAPRDGYTF. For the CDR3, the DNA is TGCGCCAGCAGCTTGGGGGCCCCACGCGATGGCTACACCTTC.

CDR3 coding DNA: TGTGCCAGCAGCTTACCCGCCCTGGAGCGCCCTAGCACAGATACGCAGTATTTT. This sequence encodes CASSLPALERPSTDTQYF. This chain joins TRBV7-3 and TRBJ2-3; no firm D call. This CDR3 spans 18 amino acids. Trimming pared 2 bases from V and 0 bases from J, leaving 18 bases between. Germline V CDR1 and CDR2: SGHTA, FQGTGA. Using reference TRBV7-3 and TRBJ2-3 for the parts outside the CDR3, the full variable domain is GAGVSQTPSNKVTEKGKYVELRCDPISGHTALYWYRQSLGQGPEFLIYFQGTGAADDSGLPNDRFFAVRPEGSVSTLKIQRTERGDSAVYLCASSLPALERPSTDTQYFGPGTRLTVL.

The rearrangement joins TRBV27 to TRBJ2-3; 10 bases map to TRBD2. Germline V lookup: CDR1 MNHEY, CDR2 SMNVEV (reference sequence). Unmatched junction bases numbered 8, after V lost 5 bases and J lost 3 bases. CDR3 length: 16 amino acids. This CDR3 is CASSPLAGGITDTQYF. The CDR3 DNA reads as TGTGCCAGCAGTCCCTTAGCGGGGGGTATTACAGATACGCAGTATTTT.

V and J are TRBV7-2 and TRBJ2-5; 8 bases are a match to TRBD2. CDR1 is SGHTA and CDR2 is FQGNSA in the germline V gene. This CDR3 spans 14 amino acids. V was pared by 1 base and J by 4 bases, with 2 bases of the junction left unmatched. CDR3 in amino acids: CASSLGLAGETQYF. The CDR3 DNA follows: TGTGCCAGCAGCTTAGGGCTAGCGGGAGAGACCCAGTACTTC.

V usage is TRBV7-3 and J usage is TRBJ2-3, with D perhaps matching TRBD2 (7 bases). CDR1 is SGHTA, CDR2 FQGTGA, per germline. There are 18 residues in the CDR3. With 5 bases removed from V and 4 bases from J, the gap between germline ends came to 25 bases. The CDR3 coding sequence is TGTGCCAGCAGCCCCTTGACCATGGGGGGGGGCCCCCCAGATACGCAGTATTTT. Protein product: CASSPLTMGGGPPDTQYF.

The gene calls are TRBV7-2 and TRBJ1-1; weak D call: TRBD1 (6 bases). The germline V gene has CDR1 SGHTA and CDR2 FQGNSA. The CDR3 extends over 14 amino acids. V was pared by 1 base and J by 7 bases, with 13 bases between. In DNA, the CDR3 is TGTGCCAGCAGCTTAGGGGGGGGCGCGGATGAAGCTTTCTTT. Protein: CASSLGGGADEAFF. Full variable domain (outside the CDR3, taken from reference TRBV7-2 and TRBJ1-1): GAGVSQSPSNKVTEKGKDVELRCDPISGHTALYWYRQSLGQGLEFLIYFQGNSAPDKSGLPSDRFSAERTGGSVSTLTIQRTQQEDSAVYLCASSLGGGADEAFFGQGTRLTVV.

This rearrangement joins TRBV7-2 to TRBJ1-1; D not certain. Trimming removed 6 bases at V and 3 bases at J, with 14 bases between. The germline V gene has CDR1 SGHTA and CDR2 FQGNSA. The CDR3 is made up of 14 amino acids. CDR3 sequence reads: CASRLGSGYTEAFF. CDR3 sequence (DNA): TGTGCCAGCAGACTAGGGTCTGGGTACACTGAAGCTTTCTTT.

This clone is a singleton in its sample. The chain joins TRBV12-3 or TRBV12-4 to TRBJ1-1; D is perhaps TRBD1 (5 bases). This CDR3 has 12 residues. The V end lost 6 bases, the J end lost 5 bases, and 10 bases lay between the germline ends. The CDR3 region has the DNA TGTGCCAGCAGGGCGAAGGGGACTGAAGCTTTCTTT. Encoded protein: CASRAKGTEAFF.

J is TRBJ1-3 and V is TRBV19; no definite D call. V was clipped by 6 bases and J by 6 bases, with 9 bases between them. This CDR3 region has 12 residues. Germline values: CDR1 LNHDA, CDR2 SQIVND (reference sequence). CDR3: CASSEQENTIYF. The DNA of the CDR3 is TGTGCCAGTAGCGAGCAAGAAAACACCATATATTTT.

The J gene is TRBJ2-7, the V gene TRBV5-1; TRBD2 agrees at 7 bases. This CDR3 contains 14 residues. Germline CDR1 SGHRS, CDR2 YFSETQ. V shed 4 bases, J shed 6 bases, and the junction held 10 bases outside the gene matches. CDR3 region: CASSLPGRAGEQYF. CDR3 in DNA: TGCGCCAGCAGCCTCCCGGGGAGGGCGGGCGAGCAGTACTTC.

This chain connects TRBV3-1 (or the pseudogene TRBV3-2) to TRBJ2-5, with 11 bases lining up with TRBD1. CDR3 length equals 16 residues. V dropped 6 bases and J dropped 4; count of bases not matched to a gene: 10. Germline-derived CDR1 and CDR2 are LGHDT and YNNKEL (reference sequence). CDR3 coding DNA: TGTGCCAGCAGGAGGGACAGGGGGGGCACAACAGAGACCCAGTACTTC. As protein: CASRRDRGGTTETQYF.

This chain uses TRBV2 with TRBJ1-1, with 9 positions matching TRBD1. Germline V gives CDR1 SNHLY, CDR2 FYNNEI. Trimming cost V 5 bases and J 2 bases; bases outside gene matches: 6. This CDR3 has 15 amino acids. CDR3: CASSHGTGINTEAFF. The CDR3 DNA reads TGTGCCAGCAGTCACGGGACAGGGATTAACACTGAAGCTTTCTTT.

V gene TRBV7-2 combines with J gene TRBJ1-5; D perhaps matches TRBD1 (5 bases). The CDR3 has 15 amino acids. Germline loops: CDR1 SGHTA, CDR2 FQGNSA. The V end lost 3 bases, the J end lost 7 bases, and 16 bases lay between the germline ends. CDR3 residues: CASSFRDRGGQPQHF. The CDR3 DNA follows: TGTGCCAGCAGCTTCCGGGACCGAGGAGGGCAGCCCCAGCATTTT.